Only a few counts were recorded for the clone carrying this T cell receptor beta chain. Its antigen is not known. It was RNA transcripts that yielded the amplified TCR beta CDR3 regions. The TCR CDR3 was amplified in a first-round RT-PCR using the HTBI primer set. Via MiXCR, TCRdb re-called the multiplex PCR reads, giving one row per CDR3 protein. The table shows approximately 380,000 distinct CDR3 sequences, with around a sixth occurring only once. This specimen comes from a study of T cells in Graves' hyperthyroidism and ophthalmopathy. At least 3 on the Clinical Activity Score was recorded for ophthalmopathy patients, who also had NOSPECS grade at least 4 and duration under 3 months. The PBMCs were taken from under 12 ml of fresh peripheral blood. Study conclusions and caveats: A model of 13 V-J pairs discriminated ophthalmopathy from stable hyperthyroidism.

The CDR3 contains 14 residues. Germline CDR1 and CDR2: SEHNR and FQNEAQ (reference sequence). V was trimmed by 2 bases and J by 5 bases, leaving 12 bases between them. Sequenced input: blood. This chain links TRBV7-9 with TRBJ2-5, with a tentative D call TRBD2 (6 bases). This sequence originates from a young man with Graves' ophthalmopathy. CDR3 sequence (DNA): TGTGCCAGCAGCTTAAGCGTAGGGAGGGAGACCCAGTACTTC. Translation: CASSLSVGRETQYF. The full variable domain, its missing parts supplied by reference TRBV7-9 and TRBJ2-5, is DTGVSQNPRHKITKRGQNVTFRCDPISEHNRLYWYRQTLGQGPEFLTYFQNEAQLEKSRLLSDRFSAERPKGSFSTLEIQRTEQGDSAMYLCASSLSVGRETQYFGPGTRLLVL.